These 18 T cell receptor beta chains came from one sample sequenced in a study of read filtering for tumor transcriptome and immune sequencing. The library was built from about 400 ng RNA with molecular barcoded adaptors for alpha/delta and beta/gamma chains. MiXCR, run by TCRdb on the reads, gives a single entry per CDR3 protein. Here the sample spans roughly 90,000 distinct CDR3 sequences, roughly an eighth being singletons. What was sequenced was a population of CD138-negative cells sorted from bone marrow. These receptors all stem from a donor aged 40 or older with multiple myeloma.

There are many counts of this clonotype. V usage is TRBV2 and J usage is TRBJ2-5; a possible D gene is TRBD2 (6 bases). The germline gives CDR1 SNHLY, CDR2 FYNNEI. This CDR3 contains 15 residues. Trimming took 3 bases from V and 2 from J, leaving 13 bases between them. The CDR3 bases are TGTGCCAGCAGTGAGTGGAGGGGCCAACAAGAGACCCAGTACTTC. Translated: CASSEWRGQQETQYF.

In this sample, this clonotype turned up a few times. At one of its ends the junction is not consistent with the germline gene, which may arise from a read error. The genes are TRBV29-1 and TRBJ2-1; tentative D call: TRBD1 (6 bases). The CDR3 runs 13 residues. CDR1 is SQVTM and CDR2 is ANQGSEA in the germline V gene. CDR3 DNA: TGCAGCGTTGACAGGGGAGCCTACAATGAGCAGCTCTTC. Translated, it gives CSVDRGAYNEQLF.

This clonotype was seen at least ten times. The genes are TRBV19 and TRBJ2-3; D is unresolved. V was cut by 5 bases and J by 2 bases, with 14 bases left in between. CDR1 and CDR2 (germline): LNHDA, SQIVND (reference sequence). The CDR3 runs 15 residues. The CDR3 reads CASSGPFSSTDTQYF. The CDR3 DNA reads as TGTGCCAGTAGTGGGCCTTTCTCTTCCACAGATACGCAGTATTTT.

Concerning this clonotype itself: A single base separates this from a much larger clone, so it may be a read error. This chain uses TRBV20-1 with TRBJ1-2; no clear D gene. The CDR3 has 13 amino acids. Trimming removed 1 base from V and 7 bases from J, with 13 bases in between. Germline V gives CDR1 DFQATT, CDR2 SNEGSKA (reference sequence). CDR3 DNA sequence: TGCAGTGCTAGAGCATCGCCCCCCGGTGGCTACACCTTC. Encoded protein: CSARASPPGGYTF.

This clonotype came up many times. V usage is TRBV20-1 and J usage is TRBJ2-1, with a tentative D call TRBD2 (5 bases). Per germline, CDR1 DFQATT and CDR2 SNEGSKA (reference sequence). The CDR3 consists of 13 residues. The V gene lost 0 bases and the J gene lost 3 bases, with 6 bases spanning the gap. The CDR3 loop reads CSARDGLYNEQFF. CDR3 coding DNA: TGCAGTGCTAGAGATGGACTCTACAATGAGCAGTTCTTC.

Notes on this clonotype: A much larger clone is a single base away; this may be a read error. No conserved phenylalanine or tryptophan is present at the end of the CDR3, so a read error is the likely explanation. The chain carries TRBV5-1 and TRBJ1-5; possibly TRBD1 for D (6 bases). This CDR3 region has 15 residues. With 0 bases removed from V and 6 bases from J, the gap between germline ends came to 13 bases. Germline values: CDR1 SGHRS, CDR2 YFSETQ. As DNA, the CDR3 is TGCGCCAGCAGCTTGGGGTCAGGGGTGAGTCAGCCCCAGCATTCT. Residues: CASSLGSGVSQPQHS.

This clonotype was recorded many times. The rearrangement links TRBV18 to TRBJ2-7, with 7 bases aligning to TRBD1. Germline CDR1 KGHSH, CDR2 LQKENI. This CDR3 has 15 residues. After removal of 5 bases from V and 2 bases from J, the junction contained 9 bases not matched to a gene. The CDR3 coding sequence is TGTGCCAGCTCAACCCAACAGGGGTTTGCCTACGAGCAGTACTTC. This translates into CASSTQQGFAYEQYF.

This clonotype was seen many times. CDR3: CASSFPTGEETQYF. In DNA, the CDR3 is TGTGCCAGCAGCTTCCCGACAGGGGAAGAGACCCAGTACTTC. The chain is built from TRBV7-9 and TRBJ2-5; 8 bases are shared with TRBD1. Looked up from germline, CDR1 is SEHNR and CDR2 is FQNEAQ (reference sequence). The CDR3 contains 14 residues. V was pared by 3 bases and J by 3 bases, with 3 bases of the junction left unmatched. Full variable domain (outside the CDR3, taken from reference TRBV7-9 and TRBJ2-5): DTGVSQNPRHKITKRGQNVTFRCDPISEHNRLYWYRQTLGQGPEFLTYFQNEAQLEKSRLLSDRFSAERPKGSFSTLEIQRTEQGDSAMYLCASSFPTGEETQYFGPGTRLLVL.

Note on this clonotype: A much larger clonotype is one base distant, so this may be a read error. The J gene is TRBJ2-7, the V gene TRBV18; 9 bases fit TRBD1. The CDR3 extends over 15 amino acids. From germline, CDR1 is KGHSH and CDR2 LQKENI. This chain's CDR3 is CAGSPAAGQGYEQYF. The DNA of the CDR3 is TGTGCCGGCTCACCGGCCGCGGGACAGGGCTACGAGCAGTACTTC.

The rearrangement joins TRBV30 to TRBJ1-1; TRBD1 is a possible D gene (6 bases). The CDR3 has 13 residues. With 3 bases removed from V and 6 bases from J, the gap between germline ends came to 14 bases. CDR1 and CDR2 from the germline V gene are GTSNPN and SVGIG (reference sequence). In DNA form, the CDR3 reads TGTGCCTGGAGGGGGGCGTCGGGAGCTGAAGCTTTCTTT. Its translation is CAWRGASGAEAFF. The entire variable domain, with the rest obtained from reference TRBV30 and TRBJ1-1, is as follows: SQTIHQWPATLVQPVGSPLSLECTVEGTSNPNLYWYRQAAGRGLQLLFYSVGIGQISSEVPQNLSASRPQDRQFILSSKKLLLSDSGFYLCAWRGASGAEAFFGQGTRLTVV.

The table lists this clonotype with many counts. The gene calls are TRBV5-1 and TRBJ2-3; 8 bases line up with TRBD1. There are 14 residues in the CDR3. Germline V gene data show CDR1 as SGHRS and CDR2 as YFSETQ. Germline trimming cut 4 bases from V and 5 bases from J; bases unmatched to any gene: 6. CDR3 nucleotide sequence: TGCGCCAGCAGCCAGGACAGGGTGGTAGATACGCAGTATTTT. It translates to CASSQDRVVDTQYF.

Remarks on this clonotype: One end of the junction is discordant with germline, which a read error may explain. The J gene is TRBJ2-3, the V gene TRBV25-1, with D hard to call. The CDR3 loop spans 11 amino acids. The germline V gene encodes CDR1 MGHDK and CDR2 SYGVNS. CDR3: CASRNTDTQCF. CDR3 DNA sequence: TGTGCCAGCAGGAACACAGATACGCAGTGTTTT. Based on the CDR3 plus reference TRBV25-1 and TRBJ2-3, the full variable domain is EADIYQTPRYLVIGTGKKITLECSQTMGHDKMYWYQQDPGMELHLIHYSYGVNSTEKGDLSSESTVSRIRTEHFPLTLESARPSHTSQYLCASRNTDTQCFGPGTRLTVL.

This clonotype was seen many times. V is TRBV19 and J is TRBJ2-1, with no clear D. Per germline, CDR1 LNHDA and CDR2 SQIVND (reference sequence). CDR3 length: 15 residues. Trimming took off 2 bases at V and 0 bases at J, with 8 bases between the two ends. The CDR3 loop reads CASSISRSSYNEQFF. CDR3 nucleotide sequence: TGTGCCAGTAGTATATCACGGAGCTCCTACAATGAGCAGTTCTTC.

Many counts were recorded for this clonotype. The chain links TRBV18 to TRBJ1-1; tentatively, D is TRBD1 (5 bases). Germline V gene sequence: CDR1 KGHSH, CDR2 LQKENI. Trimming took off 2 bases at V and 4 bases at J, with 11 bases between the two ends. The CDR3 sequence is 14 residues long. CDR3: CASSPRERGTEAFF. In nucleotides, the CDR3 is TGTGCCAGCTCACCAAGGGAAAGGGGCACTGAAGCTTTCTTT. Supplemented by reference TRBV18 and TRBJ1-1, the full variable domain reads NAGVMQNPRHLVRRRGQEARLRCSPMKGHSHVYWYRQLPEEGLKFMVYLQKENIIDESGMPKERFSAEFPKEGPSILRIQQVVRGDSAAYFCASSPRERGTEAFFGQGTRLTVV.

This clonotype was found a few times. A much larger clone is a single base away; this may be a read error. The chain combines TRBV2 with TRBJ2-7; 7 nucleotides line up with TRBD1. CDR3 length equals 12 residues. Germline CDR1 reads SNHLY; CDR2 reads FYNNEI. This chain's CDR3 is CAGSQQGREQYF. The CDR3 DNA is TGTGCCGGCAGTCAACAGGGGCGCGAGCAGTACTTC.

Ten or more counts support this clonotype. V is TRBV7-2 and J is TRBJ2-7; 7 bases map to TRBD1. The V and J ends lost 2 bases and 5 bases, in that order; junction bases with no gene match: 9. Germline V CDR1 and CDR2: SGHTA, FQGNSA. The CDR3 is made up of 15 amino acids. CDR3 protein: CASSLNPGQPNEQYF. The CDR3 DNA is TGTGCCAGCAGCTTAAACCCGGGACAGCCCAACGAGCAGTACTTC.

The J gene is TRBJ2-1, the V gene TRBV28, with 15 bases matching TRBD2. With V trimmed by 11 bases and J by 8 bases, 13 bases remained unmatched. CDR3 length equals 16 residues. CDR1 and CDR2 from the germline V gene are MDHEN and SYDVKM. CDR3 residues: CAGCLWGTSGRYEQFF. The CDR3 DNA follows: TGTGCCGGCTGTTTATGGGGGACTAGCGGGAGGTATGAGCAGTTCTTC.

In its sample, this clonotype was seen many times. The J gene is TRBJ2-4, the V gene TRBV20-1; possible D gene TRBD2, 6 bases. This CDR3 region has 15 residues. V was cut by 5 bases and J by 0 bases, with 14 bases left in between. Germline lookup yields CDR1 DFQATT and CDR2 SNEGSKA (reference sequence). CDR3 sequence: CSAPRRGTAKNIQYF. CDR3 in DNA: TGCAGTGCTCCCCGCCGGGGGACAGCCAAAAACATTCAGTACTTC.